A selection of T cell receptor beta chains follows, all from one sample in a study of blood T cells in healthy people across ages. TCRdb independently ran MiXCR on the 5' RACE reads; one entry per CDR3 protein. This repertoire shows roughly 1,100,000 distinct CDR3 sequences, under 30% found once; its top ten account for less than 0.75%. The sample was also reused in another study, on T cells of mothers and their children.

The sequenced material came from blood. The receptor set was obtained from a girl aged 2 to 10 in good health. The CDR3 runs from the conserved cysteine through the conserved F or W. Fields, in order: V gene, J gene, CDR3 protein.

TRBV3-1	TRBJ2-7	CASSQGQAYEQYF
TRBV4-1	TRBJ1-1	CASSQDLRAFF
TRBV5-1	TRBJ2-5	CASSLPDLQETQYF
TRBV6-5	TRBJ1-1	CASSYSLKGITEAFF
TRBV11-2	TRBJ2-7	CASSTGTGGGYEQYF
TRBV12-3/TRBV12-4	TRBJ2-3	CASSPNTGGVGDTQYF
TRBV14	.	CASSQSGYEQFF
TRBV7-9	TRBJ2-1	CASSQLEEGSYNEQFF
TRBV6-2/TRBV6-3	TRBJ2-6	CASGRSGANVLTF
TRBV3-1	TRBJ2-5	CASSQEQGTPEDETQYF
TRBV20-1	TRBJ2-3	CSARSGNSNTDTQYF
TRBV12-3/TRBV12-4	TRBJ1-2	CASNRQGPYYGYTF
TRBV12-3/TRBV12-4	.	CASSPASGSGNEQFF
TRBV20-1	TRBJ2-3	CSARRRQGASTDTQYF
TRBV24-1	TRBJ2-3	CATRSDTDTQYF
TRBV7-2	TRBJ2-5	CASSSHGQGNGETQYF
TRBV20-1	.	CSANSGRAGPEQFF
TRBV12-3/TRBV12-4	TRBJ1-2	CASSRTMNYGYTF
TRBV20-1	TRBJ1-3	CSARARVAGNTIYF
TRBV7-2	TRBJ2-2	CASSFGELFF
TRBV29-1	.	CSVDGTSSYEQYF
TRBV12-3/TRBV12-4	TRBJ1-2	CASSFGLTNYGYTF
TRBV12-5	TRBJ1-4	CASGFGTELSTNEKLFF
TRBV7-2	TRBJ2-6	CASSHRPDSGANVLTF
TRBV29-1	TRBJ1-1	CSVEKGALNTEAFF
TRBV6-1	TRBJ2-4	CASSPDLAGDSVARYF
TRBV6-1	TRBJ1-1	CASSVLTEAFF
TRBV28	TRBJ2-5	CASSLAAEREAQYF
TRBV12-3/TRBV12-4	TRBJ2-3	CASRIAGPTDTQYF
TRBV16	TRBJ2-5	CANSTGRGSGTQYF
TRBV7-9	TRBJ2-7	CASSPWTGVNYEQYF
TRBV4-2	TRBJ1-2	CASSLGTGGFNYGYTF
TRBV28	TRBJ2-4	CASSSNRRGKNIQYF
TRBV12-3/TRBV12-4	TRBJ1-1	CASTGDGGGMTGAFF
TRBV20-1	TRBJ2-2	CSARGSGRRTGELFF
TRBV27	TRBJ2-5	CASSSGWLRETQYF
TRBV7-6	TRBJ1-1	CASSAGQENTEAFF
TRBV4-3	TRBJ1-4	CASSQDGTDEKLFF
TRBV7-3	TRBJ2-2	CASSSYLVSGELFF
TRBV7-8	TRBJ2-1	CASTDLYSAEQFF
TRBV29-1	TRBJ2-5	CSVEDPGADQETQYF
TRBV6-5	TRBJ1-4	CASSSSGANEKLFF
TRBV6-1	TRBJ1-1	CASSEGYGVNTEAFF
TRBV12-3/TRBV12-4	TRBJ1-1	CASTLGTEVTAFF
TRBV20-1	TRBJ2-1	CSPDAGLAVYNEQFF
TRBV5-1	TRBJ2-5	CASRQALLKETQYF
TRBV29-1	TRBJ2-1	CSVEPAGNEQFF
TRBV4-3	TRBJ2-3	CASSQGRTIDTQYF
TRBV5-5	TRBJ2-7	CASSLLGIEQYF
TRBV6-2/TRBV6-3	TRBJ1-1	CASSQFEGNTEAFF
TRBV5-6	TRBJ2-3	CASSWRGPGGQYF
TRBV12-3/TRBV12-4	TRBJ2-5	CASSFGTFESVQYF
TRBV12-3/TRBV12-4	.	CASRRKTGTHEQYF
TRBV20-1	TRBJ1-5	CSAQWSNQPQHF